This passage covers 5 T cell receptor beta chains from one sample sequenced in a study of Tregs in tolerant kidney transplant recipients. Some clones are missing from TCRdb's copy, which holds only in-frame ones; the method was immunoSEQ multiplex PCR. The sample has 69,000 or so clones; roughly nine tenths are singletons. This sample comprised CD4+ T cells from blood, obtained before the transplant. Receptors originate from a human donor who received a combined kidney and bone marrow transplant.

The count of this clone is one. The gene calls are TRBV28 and TRBJ1-2, with 11 positions matching TRBD1. Germline V gene sequence: CDR1 MDHEN, CDR2 SYDVKM. V lost 4 bases and J lost 6; bases outside the gene matches: 13. The CDR3 contains 17 residues. CDR3: CASSWRGDRGSRNGYTF. The CDR3 nucleotides read TGTGCCAGCAGTTGGCGGGGGGACAGGGGGTCTCGGAATGGCTACACCTTC.

The V and J genes are TRBV18 and TRBJ1-2, with D maybe TRBD1 (6 bases). V was shortened by 1 base and J by 8 bases, with 11 bases between the two germline ends. Germline loops: CDR1 KGHSH, CDR2 LQKENI. CDR3 length: 13 amino acids. This CDR3 reads CASSPQGVRGYTF. The CDR3 DNA sequence: TGTGCCAGCTCACCACAGGGGGTTCGGGGCTACACCTTC.

This rearrangement joins TRBV28 to TRBJ2-7; 11 bases match TRBD2. The CDR3 spans 14 residues. J was trimmed by 4 bases and V by 7 bases; bases with no gene match: 6. Germline V lookup: CDR1 MDHEN, CDR2 SYDVKM. The CDR3 DNA follows: TGTGCCAGCATTGGGACTAGCGGACCATACGAGCAGTACTTC. It specifies CASIGTSGPYEQYF.

V usage is TRBV7-9 and J usage is TRBJ2-7; 9 positions agree with TRBD1. This CDR3 is 15 amino acids long. Germline CDR1 is SEHNR and CDR2 is FQNEAQ (reference sequence). V shed 5 bases, J shed 6 bases, and the junction held 11 bases outside the gene matches. The CDR3 here is CASSPIGGQGTEQYF. The DNA of the CDR3 is TGTGCCAGCAGCCCTATCGGGGGACAGGGAACCGAGCAGTACTTC.

This clone was counted once. The chain links TRBV5-1 to TRBJ1-1, with 9 bases fitting TRBD1. The CDR3 spans 14 residues. The V gene's germline CDR1 is SGHRS and CDR2 YFSETQ. The J segment lost 5 bases and the V segment lost 3 bases, leaving 5 bases of the junction unmatched. CDR3 sequence: CASSSQGAGTEAFF. CDR3 sequence (DNA): TGCGCCAGCAGCTCACAGGGGGCGGGTACTGAAGCTTTCTTT.